The present T cell receptor (beta chain) was sequenced within a study of blood T cell repertoires in COVID-19. Data came from immunoSEQ multiplex PCR; TCRdb stores just in-frame clones and leaves some out. The sample lists 65,000 to 85,000 clones; roughly 80% were seen once. The germline V and J ends were trimmed by 1 base and 8 bases, with 12 bases remaining between them. Germline loops: CDR1 LGHDT, CDR2 YNNKEL (reference sequence). The CDR3 sequence is 15 residues long. The sample comprised peripheral blood. This TCR was recovered from a woman in her sixties or seventies with acute or convalescent COVID-19. V is TRBV3-1 (or the pseudogene TRBV3-2) and J is TRBJ1-6, with a weak D call TRBD1 (6 bases). For the CDR3, the DNA is TGTGCCAGCAGCCAAGTGCGGGGGGGCGATTCACCCCTCCACTTT. As protein: CASSQVRGGDSPLHF.